The entry below gives a single T cell receptor beta chain sequence along with its context. Its specificity is unknown. Trimming took 1 base from V and 5 from J, leaving 14 bases between them. Germline assignment: CDR1 SGHTA and CDR2 FQGNSA. The CDR3 runs to 15 residues. Generated by immunoSEQ multiplex PCR, the TCRdb table keeps only in-frame clones and is missing some. The table shows nearly 60,000 clones, with approximately 78% occurring only once. The sample originates from a study of OX40 agonist ivuxolimab in advanced cancers. Study as a whole: Enrolled patients in dose escalation had cancers that were hepatocellular carcinoma, melanoma, renal cell or head and neck cancer. Therapy given before enrollment (anti-PD-1, anti-PD-L1 or anti-CTLA-4) was allowed, and over 35% had some.

Whole-study results and caveats: At 0.1 to 3.0 mg/kg and by week 6, CD4+ and CD8+ T cells in the blood had expanded clonally. Antigen targets of the expanded peripheral T cells went undetermined.

The chain recombines TRBV7-2 with TRBJ1-2; tentative D call: TRBD1 (6 bases). The clonotype comes from an adult with an advanced solid tumor such as melanoma, head and neck, liver or kidney cancer. The input for sequencing was CD4+ or CD8+ T cells sorted from blood, taken in a trial of the OX40 agonist ivuxolimab. CDR3 DNA sequence: TGTGCCAGCAGCTTAGATGGGGGGCAAGGTTATGGCTACACCTTC. This gives the protein CASSLDGGQGYGYTF.